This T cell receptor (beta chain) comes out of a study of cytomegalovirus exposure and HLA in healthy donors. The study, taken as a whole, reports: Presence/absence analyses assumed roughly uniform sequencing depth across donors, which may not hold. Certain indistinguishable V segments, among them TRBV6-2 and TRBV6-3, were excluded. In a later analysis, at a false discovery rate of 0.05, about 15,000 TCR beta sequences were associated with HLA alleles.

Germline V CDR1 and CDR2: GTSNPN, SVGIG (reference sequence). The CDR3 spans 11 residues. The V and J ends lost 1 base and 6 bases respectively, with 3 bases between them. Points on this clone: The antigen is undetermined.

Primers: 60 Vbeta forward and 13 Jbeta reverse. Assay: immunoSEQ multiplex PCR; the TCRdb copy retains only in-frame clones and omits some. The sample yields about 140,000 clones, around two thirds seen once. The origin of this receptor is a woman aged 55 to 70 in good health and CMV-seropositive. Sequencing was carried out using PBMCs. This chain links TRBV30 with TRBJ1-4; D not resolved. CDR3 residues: CAWSADEKLFF. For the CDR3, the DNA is TGTGCCTGGAGTGCGGATGAAAAACTGTTTTTT.